This entry lists 12 T cell receptor beta chains sequenced from one sample in a study of T cell changes during pregnancy in multiple sclerosis. Clones were sequenced by immunoSEQ multiplex PCR, and TCRdb holds only the in-frame ones, with some missing. The sample holds roughly 42,000 clones, 90% seen once. The sample here was CD8+ T cells from peripheral blood mononuclear cells, taken in the third trimester of pregnancy. These receptors came from a female donor with multiple sclerosis, enrolled in a pregnancy study.

The chain links TRBV5-6 to TRBJ2-7; TRBD1 agrees at 7 bases. The CDR3 length is 15 residues. Germline assignment: CDR1 SGHDT and CDR2 YYEEEE. The ends lost 4 bases at V and 3 bases at J; junction bases unmatched: 10. In DNA, the CDR3 is TGTGCCAGCAGCGCACAAACAGGGGTGGGCTACGAGCAGTACTTC. This translates into CASSAQTGVGYEQYF.

This sequence joins TRBV5-1 and TRBJ2-1; 9 positions agree with TRBD2. CDR1 and CDR2 from the germline V gene are SGHRS and YFSETQ. The CDR3 contains 19 residues. With V trimmed by 0 bases and J by 5 bases, 15 bases remained unmatched. The CDR3 nucleotides read TGCGCCAGCAGCTTGGCCGGGGCGGGAGGGAAGATCATAAACAATGAGCAGTTCTTC. Translation: CASSLAGAGGKIINNEQFF. The full variable domain, rest sourced from reference TRBV5-1 and TRBJ2-1, is KAGVTQTPRYLIKTRGQQVTLSCSPISGHRSVSWYQQTPGQGLQFLFEYFSETQRNKGNFPGRFSGRQFSNSRSEMNVSTLELGDSALYLCASSLAGAGGKIINNEQFFGPGTRLTVL.

The CDR3 sequence is CASSVNPAGELWVTDTQYF. The CDR3 DNA sequence: TGTGCCAGCAGCGTAAACCCAGCGGGAGAACTATGGGTCACAGATACGCAGTATTTT. This rearrangement joins TRBV9 to TRBJ2-3; 8 nucleotides align to TRBD2. The CDR3 sequence is 19 residues long. Trimming removed 1 base from V and 2 bases from J; junction bases left unmatched: 15. Germline-derived CDR1 and CDR2 are SGDLS and YYNGEE.

The CDR3 spells CASSLRGGQPQHF. CDR3 sequence (DNA): TGTGCCAGCAGCTTGAGGGGAGGTCAGCCCCAGCATTTT. This chain joins TRBV13 and TRBJ1-5, with D possibly TRBD1 on 5 matching bases. V shed 3 bases and J shed 6 bases, with 9 bases lying between them. The CDR3 is made up of 13 amino acids. Germline CDR1 PRHDT, CDR2 FYEKMQ (reference sequence).

The chain links TRBV2 to TRBJ1-2; no reliable D call. This CDR3 is 13 amino acids long. The germline V gene has CDR1 SNHLY and CDR2 FYNNEI. The ends were cut back, 4 bases at V and 2 bases at J, with 8 bases in the middle. The CDR3 spells CASSGRENYGYTF. As DNA, the CDR3 is TGTGCCAGCAGTGGACGGGAAAACTATGGCTACACCTTC.

The count of this clone is one. This chain links TRBV13 with TRBJ2-7; 7 nucleotides match TRBD1. The ends lost 2 bases at V and 2 bases at J; junction bases unmatched: 0. Germline V gene sequence: CDR1 PRHDT, CDR2 FYEKMQ (reference sequence). This CDR3 is built from 13 residues. The CDR3 DNA sequence: TGTGCCAGCAGCTTAACAGGGGCCTACGAGCAGTACTTC. Protein sequence: CASSLTGAYEQYF.

The chain couples TRBV27 to TRBJ1-1, with D possibly being TRBD1 (6 bases). V lost 4 bases, J lost 4 bases, and 10 bases lay in between. This CDR3 is 13 amino acids long. Germline CDR1 and CDR2: MNHEY and SMNVEV (reference sequence). This CDR3 is CASSSTGSTEAFF. DNA for the CDR3: TGTGCCAGCAGTTCCACAGGGTCCACTGAAGCTTTCTTT.

The chain links TRBV23-1 to TRBJ1-4; perhaps TRBD1 as D (6 bases). TRBV23-1 is an ORF, and what it does is uncertain. V shed 2 bases and J shed 6 bases, with 13 bases lying between them. This CDR3 spans 15 amino acids. For the CDR3, the DNA is TGCGCCAGCAGTCAAGCGAGGGGGTCGGATGAAAAACTGTTTTTT. Translating gives CASSQARGSDEKLFF.

The genes are TRBV19 and TRBJ2-3; the D gene is possibly TRBD2 (5 bases). Germline values: CDR1 LNHDA, CDR2 SQIVND (reference sequence). Between the trimmed V and J ends, which lost 6 bases and 7 bases, there was a span of 8 bases. The CDR3 spans 11 residues. This chain's CDR3 is CASRGLYTQYF. As DNA, the CDR3 is TGTGCCAGTAGAGGACTTTATACGCAGTATTTT. The full variable domain, its missing parts supplied by reference TRBV19 and TRBJ2-3, is DGGITQSPKYLFRKEGQNVTLSCEQNLNHDAMYWYRQDPGQGLRLIYYSQIVNDFQKGDIAEGYSVSREKKESFPLTVTSAQKNPTAFYLCASRGLYTQYFGPGTRLTVL.

This sequence joins TRBV28 and TRBJ1-5; 7 positions agree with TRBD1. From germline, CDR1 is MDHEN and CDR2 SYDVKM. This CDR3 region has 15 residues. V was clipped by 5 bases and J by 6 bases; unmatched bases: 10. CDR3 in DNA: TGTGCCAGCAGTCAACTCCAGGGGGACCGTCAGCCCCAGCATTTT. Its translation: CASSQLQGDRQPQHF.

CDR3 protein: CASSPNGGRSGYTF. CDR3 bases: TGCGCCAGCAGCCCGAATGGGGGGAGAAGTGGCTACACCTTC. The V and J genes are TRBV5-1 and TRBJ1-2; TRBD1 might be the D (5 bases). This CDR3 contains 14 residues. Trimming removed 4 bases at V and 7 bases at J, with 17 bases between. From germline, CDR1 is SGHRS and CDR2 YFSETQ.

The chain recombines TRBV2 with TRBJ2-1, with 9 bases that match TRBD2. CDR1 and CDR2 from the germline V gene are SNHLY and FYNNEI. The CDR3 contains 14 residues. V lost 7 bases, J lost 4 bases, and 5 bases stayed unmatched. In DNA form, the CDR3 reads TGTGCCAGCAACCCTAGCGGGGTTTACAATGAGCAGTTCTTC. This gives the protein CASNPSGVYNEQFF.